The present entry profiles one TCR beta chain with its context. Germline V gene lookup returns CDR1 DFQATT and CDR2 SNEGSKA (reference sequence). This CDR3 has 15 residues. These data belong to a study of T-cell memory formation after mild COVID-19. TCRdb ran MiXCR on the 5' RACE reads and lists one entry per CDR3 protein. The repertoire holds hundreds of thousands of distinct CDR3 sequences, with 15% to 20% as singletons. Specimen: PBMCs or a T cell subset sorted from them (not recorded which). The V gene is TRBV20-1, the J gene TRBJ2-3; D uncertain. The sequence derives from an adult woman who had mild COVID-19 (a few samples of this study predate the infection). Cell type and time point are not known. The CDR3 is CSIRRFLSSTDTQYF. CDR3 nucleotides: TGCTCAATTCGACGGTTCCTTTCTAGCACAGATACGCAGTATTTT.